The clone carrying this T cell receptor beta chain was seen ten or more times. This record belongs to a study of Graves' ophthalmopathy and Graves' hyperthyroidism. Study overall: Stable hyperthyroidism meant no ophthalmopathy within 18 months of follow-up.

For repertoire sequencing, the TCR beta CDR3 regions were amplified from RNA transcripts. Second-round multiplex PCR followed a first-round RT-PCR using HTBI primers. Via MiXCR, TCRdb re-called the multiplex PCR reads, giving one row per CDR3 protein. The repertoire holds approximately 1.2 million distinct CDR3 sequences, roughly 35% seen once, with around 10% in the top ten. Additional autoimmune diseases, uncontrolled infections, pregnancy or lactation disqualified patients. The CDR3 totals 12 residues. Germline values: CDR1 LNHDA, CDR2 SQIVND (reference sequence). V dropped 9 bases and J dropped 1 base, with 6 bases sitting between them.

The sequenced sample was peripheral blood or thyroid tissue (not recorded which). This TCR came from an adult man with Graves' hyperthyroidism. The chain has TRBV19 and TRBJ1-4; D gene ambiguous. CDR3 DNA: TGTGCCAGCCTACGAACTAATGAAAAACTGTTTTTT. Translated: CASLRTNEKLFF.